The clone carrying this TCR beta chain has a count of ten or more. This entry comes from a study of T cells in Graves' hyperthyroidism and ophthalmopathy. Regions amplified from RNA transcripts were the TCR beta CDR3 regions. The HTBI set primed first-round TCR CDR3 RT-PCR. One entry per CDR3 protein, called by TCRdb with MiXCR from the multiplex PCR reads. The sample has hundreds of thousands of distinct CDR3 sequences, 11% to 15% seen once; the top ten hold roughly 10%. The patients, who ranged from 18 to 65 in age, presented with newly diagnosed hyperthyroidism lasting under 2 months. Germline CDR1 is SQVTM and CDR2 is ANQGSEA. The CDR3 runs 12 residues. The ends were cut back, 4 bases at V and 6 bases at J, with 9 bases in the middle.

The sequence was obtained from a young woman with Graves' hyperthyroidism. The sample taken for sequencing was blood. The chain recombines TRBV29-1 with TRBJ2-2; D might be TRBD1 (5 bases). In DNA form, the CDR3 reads TGCAGCGTTGGGCAGGGTGCCGGGGAGCTGTTTTTT. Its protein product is CSVGQGAGELFF.